Following are 10 T cell receptor beta chains from one sample sequenced in a study of blood T cell repertoires in COVID-19 (TCRdb year 2020). Library prep was done by the immunoSEQ multiplex PCR assay. The table comes from immuneACCESS by way of TCRdb, which keeps in-frame sequences with V and J called. Part of the clones is missing from these tables; in studies checked, under half for an unresolved V gene and the rest for unknown reasons. Present in this sample are some 72,000 clones, more than 85% of which were seen just once. Around 0.58% of the sample belongs to the ten largest clones. Sequenced sample: peripheral blood. Receptors originate from a man aged 55-75 years with acute or convalescent COVID-19.

To note about this clone: Other DNA sequences of this sample code for an identical CDR3. The J gene is TRBJ2-2, the V gene TRBV27, with 11 bases identical to TRBD2. CDR1 and CDR2 (germline): MNHEY, SMNVEV (reference sequence). V gave up 2 bases and J gave up 2 bases; unmatched junction bases: 10. The CDR3 has 19 residues. CDR3 sequence: CASSLRRLAGGTNTGELFF. For the CDR3, the DNA is TGTGCCAGCAGTTTACGTAGATTAGCGGGAGGGACCAACACCGGGGAGCTGTTTTTT.

The V call is TRBV9, the J call TRBJ1-3, with D tentatively TRBD1 (6 bases). CDR1 and CDR2 from the germline V gene are SGDLS and YYNGEE. The CDR3 is 16 residues long. Trimming took off 4 bases at V and 2 bases at J, with 16 bases between the two ends. CDR3 coding DNA: TGTGCCAGCAGCCCAGGGGAGGGGATCGCTGGAAACACCATATATTTT. It encodes CASSPGEGIAGNTIYF.

CDR3 nucleotides: TGTGCCAGTTCGCGGCTAGCGGGGGAACTCTACAATGAGCAGTTCTTC. Protein product: CASSRLAGELYNEQFF. The chain employs TRBV2 and TRBJ2-1; 10 nucleotides align to TRBD2. The CDR3 covers 16 residues. Germline V lookup: CDR1 SNHLY, CDR2 FYNNEI. Trimming removed 9 bases from V and 3 bases from J; junction bases left unmatched: 11.

This clone has more than one count but fewer than ten. The chain combines TRBV24-1 with TRBJ2-1, with a weak D call TRBD2 (5 bases). The CDR3 is 12 amino acids. V lost 10 bases, J lost 4 bases, and 10 bases lay in between. Germline V gene data show CDR1 as KGHDR and CDR2 as SFDVKD. CDR3 amino acids: CATSGVYNEQFF. DNA for the CDR3: TGTGCCACTTCCGGGGTATACAATGAGCAGTTCTTC.

V usage is TRBV7-8 and J usage is TRBJ1-2; 8 bases agree with TRBD1. The CDR3 length is 14 residues. Germline V CDR1 and CDR2: SGHVS, FQNEAQ. V shed 5 bases, J shed 7 bases, and the junction held 9 bases outside the gene matches. CDR3 residues: CASSTETGAGGYTF. The CDR3 nucleotides read TGTGCCAGCAGCACCGAGACAGGGGCGGGTGGCTACACCTTC.

The rearrangement links TRBV4-1 to TRBJ2-1, with 9 bases identical to TRBD1. This CDR3 is built from 15 residues. Germline V lookup: CDR1 MGHRA, CDR2 YSYEKL. After removal of 4 bases from V and 4 bases from J, the junction contained 5 bases not matched to a gene. CDR3 amino acids: CASSLQGAFYNEQFF. CDR3 sequence (DNA): TGCGCCAGCAGCCTACAGGGGGCGTTTTACAATGAGCAGTTCTTC.

The V gene is TRBV3-1 (or the pseudogene TRBV3-2), the J gene TRBJ2-5; TRBD1 matches 7 bases. V shed 2 bases and J 5 bases; nucleotides not matched to a gene: 2. The V gene's germline CDR1 is LGHDT and CDR2 YNNKEL (reference sequence). The CDR3 consists of 13 residues. CDR3 residues: CASSQRGQETQYF. The DNA for the CDR3 is TGTGCCAGCAGCCAAAGGGGACAGGAGACCCAGTACTTC.

The rearrangement links TRBV9 to TRBJ1-1; weak D call: TRBD1 (5 bases). V gave up 1 base and J gave up 4 bases, with 14 bases separating them. The CDR3 totals 15 residues. Germline-derived CDR1 and CDR2 are SGDLS and YYNGEE. The CDR3: CASSVRPGPGTEAFF. The CDR3 DNA is TGTGCCAGCAGCGTACGGCCAGGGCCGGGCACTGAAGCTTTCTTT.

The chain joins TRBV13 to TRBJ2-5; D might be TRBD2 (5 bases). This CDR3 contains 16 residues. Germline CDR1 and CDR2: PRHDT and FYEKMQ (reference sequence). The V gene lost 5 bases and the J gene lost 5 bases, with 21 bases spanning the gap. The DNA for the CDR3 is TGTGCCAGCAGCCAAACTACGTCGCTAGCTGTTGAGACCCAGTACTTC. Amino acid sequence: CASSQTTSLAVETQYF.

This clone was recorded once. The chain carries TRBV5-6 and TRBJ2-2, with 8 bases fitting TRBD2. Germline trimming cut 0 bases from V and 6 bases from J; bases unmatched to any gene: 7. Germline V lookup: CDR1 SGHDT, CDR2 YYEEEE. The CDR3 has 16 residues. CDR3 nucleotide sequence: TGTGCCAGCAGCTTGGACGCCATGGGACTAGCCGGGGAGCTGTTTTTT. Amino acids: CASSLDAMGLAGELFF.